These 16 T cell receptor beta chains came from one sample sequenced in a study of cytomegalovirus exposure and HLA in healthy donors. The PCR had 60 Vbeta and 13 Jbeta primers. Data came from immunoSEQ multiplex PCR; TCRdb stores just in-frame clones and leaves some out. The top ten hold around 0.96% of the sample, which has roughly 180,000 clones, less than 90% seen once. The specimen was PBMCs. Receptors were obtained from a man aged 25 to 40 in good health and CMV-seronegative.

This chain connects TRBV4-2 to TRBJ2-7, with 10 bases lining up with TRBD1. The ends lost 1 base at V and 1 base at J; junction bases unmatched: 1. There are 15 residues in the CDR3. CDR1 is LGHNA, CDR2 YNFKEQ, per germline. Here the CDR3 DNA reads TGTGCCAGCAGCCAAGGACAGGGGGCTTCCTACGAGCAGTACTTC. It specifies CASSQGQGASYEQYF.

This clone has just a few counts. The DNA of the CDR3 is TGTGCCAGCAGCCCCAACCAGGGAGGTTCAATAGCAGATACGCAGTATTTT. Amino acid sequence: CASSPNQGGSIADTQYF. The genes are TRBV7-6 and TRBJ2-3; D perhaps matches TRBD2 (6 bases). The germline V gene encodes CDR1 SGHVS and CDR2 FNYEAQ. Trimming cost V 5 bases and J 4 bases, with 22 bases left between them. The CDR3 is 17 amino acids. Full variable domain (rest looked up from reference TRBV7-6 and TRBJ2-3): GAGVSQSPRYKVTKRGQDVALRCDPISGHVSLYWYRQALGQGPEFLTYFNYEAQQDKSGLPNDRFSAERPEGSISTLTIQRTEQRDSAMYRCASSPNQGGSIADTQYFGPGTRLTVL.

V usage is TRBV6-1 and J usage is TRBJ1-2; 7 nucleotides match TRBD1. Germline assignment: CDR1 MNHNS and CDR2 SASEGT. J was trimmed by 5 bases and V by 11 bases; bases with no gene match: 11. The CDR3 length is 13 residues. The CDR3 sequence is CAVRDSALYGYTF. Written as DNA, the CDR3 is TGTGCCGTAAGGGACAGCGCACTTTATGGCTACACCTTC.

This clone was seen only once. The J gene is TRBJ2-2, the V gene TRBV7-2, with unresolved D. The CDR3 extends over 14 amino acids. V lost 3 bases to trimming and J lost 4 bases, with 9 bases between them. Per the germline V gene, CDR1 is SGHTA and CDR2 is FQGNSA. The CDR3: CASSLIRSTGELFF. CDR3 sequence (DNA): TGTGCCAGCAGCTTGATTAGAAGCACCGGGGAGCTGTTTTTT.

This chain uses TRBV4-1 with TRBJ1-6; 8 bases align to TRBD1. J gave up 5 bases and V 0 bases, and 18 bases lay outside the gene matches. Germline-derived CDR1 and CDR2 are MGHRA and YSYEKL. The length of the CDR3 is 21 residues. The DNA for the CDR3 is TGCGCCAGCAGCCAAGAAAGGTTGCGGTCTGTACAGGGGGAGGATAATTCACCCCTCCACTTT. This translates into CASSQERLRSVQGEDNSPLHF.

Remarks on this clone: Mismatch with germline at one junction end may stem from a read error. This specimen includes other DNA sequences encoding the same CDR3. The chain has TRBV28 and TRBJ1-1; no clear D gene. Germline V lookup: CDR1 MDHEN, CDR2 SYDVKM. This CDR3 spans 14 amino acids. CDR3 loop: CASSLTGVNTEAFF. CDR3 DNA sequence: TGTGCCAGCAGTTTAACCGGGGTGAATACTGAAGCTTTCTTT.

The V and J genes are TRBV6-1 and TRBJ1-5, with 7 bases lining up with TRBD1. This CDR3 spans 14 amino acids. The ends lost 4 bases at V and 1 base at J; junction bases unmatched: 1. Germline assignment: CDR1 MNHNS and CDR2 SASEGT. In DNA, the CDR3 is TGTGCCAGCAGTGCGGGACAGAGCAATCAGCCCCAGCATTTT. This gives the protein CASSAGQSNQPQHF.

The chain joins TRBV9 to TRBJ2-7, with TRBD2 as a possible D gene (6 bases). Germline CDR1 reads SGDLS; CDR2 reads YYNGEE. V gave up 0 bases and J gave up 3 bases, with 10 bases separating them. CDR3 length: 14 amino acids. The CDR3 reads CASSVVPGDYEQYF. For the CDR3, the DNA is TGTGCCAGCAGCGTAGTCCCGGGAGACTACGAGCAGTACTTC. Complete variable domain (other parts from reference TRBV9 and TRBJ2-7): DSGVTQTPKHLITATGQRVTLRCSPRSGDLSVYWYQQSLDQGLQFLIQYYNGEERAKGNILERFSAQQFPDLHSELNLSSLELGDSALYFCASSVVPGDYEQYFGPGTRLTVT.

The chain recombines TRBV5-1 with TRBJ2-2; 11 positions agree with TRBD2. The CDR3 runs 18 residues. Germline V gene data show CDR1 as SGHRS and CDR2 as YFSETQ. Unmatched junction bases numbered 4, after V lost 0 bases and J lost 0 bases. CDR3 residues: CASSLGLAGKANTGELFF. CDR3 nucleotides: TGCGCCAGCAGCTTGGGACTAGCGGGAAAAGCGAACACCGGGGAGCTGTTTTTT.

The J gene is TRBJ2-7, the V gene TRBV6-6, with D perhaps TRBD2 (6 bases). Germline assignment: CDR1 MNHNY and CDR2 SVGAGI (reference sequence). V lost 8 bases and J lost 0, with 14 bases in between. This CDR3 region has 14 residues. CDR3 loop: CASSTGEGSYEQYF. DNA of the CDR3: TGTGCCAGCTCCACGGGAGAAGGCTCCTACGAGCAGTACTTC.

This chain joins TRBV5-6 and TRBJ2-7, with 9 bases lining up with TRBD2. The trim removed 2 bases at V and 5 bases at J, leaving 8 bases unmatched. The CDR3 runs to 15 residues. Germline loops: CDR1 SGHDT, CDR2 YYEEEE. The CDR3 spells CASSLEREVIHEQYF. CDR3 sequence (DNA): TGTGCCAGCAGCTTAGAGCGGGAGGTAATCCACGAGCAGTACTTC.

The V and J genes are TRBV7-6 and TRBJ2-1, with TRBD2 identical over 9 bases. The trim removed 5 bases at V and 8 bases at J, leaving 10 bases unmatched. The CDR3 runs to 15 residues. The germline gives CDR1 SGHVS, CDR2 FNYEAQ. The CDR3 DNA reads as TGTGCCAGCAGCCGGCGGGGGGGCCCTCGGGATGAGCAGTTCTTC. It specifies CASSRRGGPRDEQFF.

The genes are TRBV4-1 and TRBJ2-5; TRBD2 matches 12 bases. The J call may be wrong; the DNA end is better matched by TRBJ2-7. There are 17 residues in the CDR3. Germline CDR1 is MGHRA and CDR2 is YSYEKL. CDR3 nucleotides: TGCGCCAGCAGCCACCCGACTAGCGGGGGCGCTTCCTACGAGCAGTACTTC. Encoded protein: CASSHPTSGGASYEQYF.

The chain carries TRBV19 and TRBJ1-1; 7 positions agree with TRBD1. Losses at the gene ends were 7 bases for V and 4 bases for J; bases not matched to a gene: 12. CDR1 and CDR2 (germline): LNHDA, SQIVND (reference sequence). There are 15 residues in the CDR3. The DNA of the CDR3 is TGTGCCAGTACCGAGGGGGCGGGAGGAGGCACTGAAGCTTTCTTT. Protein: CASTEGAGGGTEAFF.

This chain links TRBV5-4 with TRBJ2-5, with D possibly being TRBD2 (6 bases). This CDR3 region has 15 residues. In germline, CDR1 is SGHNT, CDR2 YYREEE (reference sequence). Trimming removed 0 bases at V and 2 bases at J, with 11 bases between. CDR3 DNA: TGTGCCAGCAGCTTGGGCGGGACCCAACAAGAGACCCAGTACTTC. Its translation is CASSLGGTQQETQYF. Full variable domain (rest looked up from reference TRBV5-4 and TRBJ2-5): ETGVTQSPTHLIKTRGQQVTLRCSSQSGHNTVSWYQQALGQGPQFIFQYYREEENGRGNFPPRFSGLQFPNYSSELNVNALELDDSALYLCASSLGGTQQETQYFGPGTRLLVL.

The CDR3 coding sequence is TGTGCCAGCTCACAGTTGAGACAAATGCAGAACACTGAAGCTTTCTTT. Protein: CASSQLRQMQNTEAFF. V gene TRBV18 combines with J gene TRBJ1-1; D ambiguous. In germline, CDR1 is KGHSH, CDR2 LQKENI. There are 16 residues in the CDR3. Between the trimmed V and J ends, which lost 4 bases and 1 base, there was a span of 16 bases.